The clone carrying this TCR beta chain was counted ten times or more. Its antigen remains unidentified. CDR3 length: 14 amino acids. The V and J ends lost 5 bases and 8 bases, in that order; junction bases with no gene match: 12. CDR1 DFQATT and CDR2 SNEGSKA come from the germline V gene (reference sequence). This entry belongs to a study of T-cell memory formation after mild COVID-19. Overall study results and limits: CD4+ clones that contracted lay mainly in CM and EM; CD8+ ones lay in EMRA. Memory from before infection featured some responding clones, which suggests cross-reactive memory joined.

Constant-segment primers were used for 5'RACE, and the resulting TCR alpha and TCR beta cDNA libraries carried sample barcodes and UMIs. One entry per CDR3 protein results from TCRdb running MiXCR on the 5' RACE reads. The data contain more than 400,000 distinct CDR3 sequences, approximately 18% of them singletons. V usage is TRBV20-1 and J usage is TRBJ2-1; TRBD2 aligns across 7 bases. This clonotype was sampled from an adult woman who had mild COVID-19 (a few samples of this study predate the infection). Cell type and time point are not known. Material for sequencing was PBMCs or a T cell subset sorted from them (not recorded which). The CDR3 loop reads CSAYRRGTRDEQFF. Here the CDR3 DNA reads TGCAGTGCTTACCGGCGGGGGACCCGGGATGAGCAGTTCTTC.